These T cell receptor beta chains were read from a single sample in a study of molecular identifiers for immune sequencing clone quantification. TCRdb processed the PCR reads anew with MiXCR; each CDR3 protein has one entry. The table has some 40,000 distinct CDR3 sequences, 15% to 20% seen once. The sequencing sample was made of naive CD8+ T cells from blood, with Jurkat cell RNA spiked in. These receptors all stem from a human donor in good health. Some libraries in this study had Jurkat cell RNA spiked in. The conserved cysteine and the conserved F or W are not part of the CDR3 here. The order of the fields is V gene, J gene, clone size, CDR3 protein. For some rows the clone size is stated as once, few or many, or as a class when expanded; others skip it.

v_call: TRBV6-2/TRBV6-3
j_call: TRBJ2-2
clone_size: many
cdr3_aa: ASRLQGFTGELF

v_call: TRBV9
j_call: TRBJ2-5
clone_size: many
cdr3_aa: ASSLGYATTPQETQY

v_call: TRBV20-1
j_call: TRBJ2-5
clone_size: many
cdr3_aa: SAWTSGETQY

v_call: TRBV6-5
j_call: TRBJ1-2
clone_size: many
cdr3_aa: ASSYVLGAGYT

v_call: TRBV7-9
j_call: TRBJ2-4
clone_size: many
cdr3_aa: ASSSRQGAFKNIQY

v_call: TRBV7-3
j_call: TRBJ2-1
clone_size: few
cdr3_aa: ASSLIRARGNEQF

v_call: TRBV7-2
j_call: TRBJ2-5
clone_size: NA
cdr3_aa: ASSLTSGSPQETQY

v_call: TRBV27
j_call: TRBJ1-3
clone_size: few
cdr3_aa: VSSPLQSSGNTIY

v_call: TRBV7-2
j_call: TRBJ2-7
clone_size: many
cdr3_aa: ASSLDREFMYEQY

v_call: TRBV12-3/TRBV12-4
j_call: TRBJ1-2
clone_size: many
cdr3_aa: ASSLRVDYGYT

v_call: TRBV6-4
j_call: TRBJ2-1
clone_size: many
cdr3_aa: ASSEVAGYNEQF

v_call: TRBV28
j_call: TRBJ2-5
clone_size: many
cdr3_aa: ASSYLFLAGGTQETQY

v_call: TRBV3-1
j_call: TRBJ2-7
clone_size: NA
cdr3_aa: ASSQDSSGYEQY

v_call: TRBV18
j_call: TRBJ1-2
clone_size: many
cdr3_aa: ASSPRDRVPANYGYT

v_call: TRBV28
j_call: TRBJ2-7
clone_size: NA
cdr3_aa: ASSLTLADEQY

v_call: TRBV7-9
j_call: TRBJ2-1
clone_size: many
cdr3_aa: ASSLATGTLTF

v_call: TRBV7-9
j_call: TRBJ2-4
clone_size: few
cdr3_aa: ASRGDGNIQY

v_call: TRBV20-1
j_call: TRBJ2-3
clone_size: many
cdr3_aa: SATEGATSTDTQY

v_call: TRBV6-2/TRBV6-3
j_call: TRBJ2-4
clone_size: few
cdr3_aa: ASSENRGIAKNIQY

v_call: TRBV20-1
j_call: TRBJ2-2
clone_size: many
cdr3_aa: SANTGVNTGELF

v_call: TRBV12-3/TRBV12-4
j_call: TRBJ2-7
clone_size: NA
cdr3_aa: ASSLGGQVHEQY

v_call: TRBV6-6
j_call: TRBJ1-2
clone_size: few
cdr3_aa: ASSPTLHRGYT

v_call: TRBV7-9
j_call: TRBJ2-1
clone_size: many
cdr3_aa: ASSSPPSGTYNEQF

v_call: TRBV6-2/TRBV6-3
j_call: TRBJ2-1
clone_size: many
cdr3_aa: ASSTFRLAGNNEQF

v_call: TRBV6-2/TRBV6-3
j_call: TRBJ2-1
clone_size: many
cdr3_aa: ASSYPRLAGANEQF

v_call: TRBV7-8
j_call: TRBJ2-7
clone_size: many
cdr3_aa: ASSLLGGTTYEQY

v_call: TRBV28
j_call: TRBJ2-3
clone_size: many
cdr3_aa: ASSLGAFSTDTQY

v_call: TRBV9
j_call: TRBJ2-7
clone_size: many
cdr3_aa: ASSPTLAGGLSAQY

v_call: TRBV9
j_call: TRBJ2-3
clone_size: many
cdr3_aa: ASSFQTSGRRGTDTQY

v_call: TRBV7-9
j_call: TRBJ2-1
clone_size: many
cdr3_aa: ASSLVTTGGEQF

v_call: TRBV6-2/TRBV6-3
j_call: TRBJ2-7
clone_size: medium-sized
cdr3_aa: ASSYSGPPYEQY

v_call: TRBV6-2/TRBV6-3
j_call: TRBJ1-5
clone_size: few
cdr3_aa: ASSGQVSPQH

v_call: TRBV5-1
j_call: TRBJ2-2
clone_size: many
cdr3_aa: ASSLGGSGNTGELF

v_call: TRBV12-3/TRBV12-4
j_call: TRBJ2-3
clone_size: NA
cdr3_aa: ASSLGWGSTDTQY

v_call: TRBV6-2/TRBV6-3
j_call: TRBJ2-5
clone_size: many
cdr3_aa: ASSFRVAGIQETQY

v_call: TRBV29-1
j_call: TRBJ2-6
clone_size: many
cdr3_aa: SVEDRQPSGANVLT

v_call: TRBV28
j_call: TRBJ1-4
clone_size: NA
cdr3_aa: ASSLPSGNEKLF

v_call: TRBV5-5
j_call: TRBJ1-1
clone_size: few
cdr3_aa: ASSLEGRSTEVF

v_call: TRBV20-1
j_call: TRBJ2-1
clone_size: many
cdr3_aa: SASPAETYNEQF

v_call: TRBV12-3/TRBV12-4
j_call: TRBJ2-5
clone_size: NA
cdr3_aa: ASNRRLGETQY